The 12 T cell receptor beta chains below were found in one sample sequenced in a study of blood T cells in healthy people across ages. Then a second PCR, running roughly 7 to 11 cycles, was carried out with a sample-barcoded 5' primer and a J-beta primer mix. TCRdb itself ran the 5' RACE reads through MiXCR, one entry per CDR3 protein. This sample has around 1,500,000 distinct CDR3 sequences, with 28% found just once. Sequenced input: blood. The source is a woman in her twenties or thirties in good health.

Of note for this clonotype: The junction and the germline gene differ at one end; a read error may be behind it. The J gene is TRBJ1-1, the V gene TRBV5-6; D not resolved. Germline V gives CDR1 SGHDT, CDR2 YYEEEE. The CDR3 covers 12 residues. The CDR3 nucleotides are TGTACCAGCAGCTTGGGGTACACTGAAGCTTTCTTT. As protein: CTSSLGYTEAFF. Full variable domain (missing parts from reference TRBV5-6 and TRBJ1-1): DAGVTQSPTHLIKTRGQQVTLRCSPKSGHDTVSWYQQALGQGPQFIFQYYEEEERQRGNFPDRFSGHQFPNYSSELNVNALLLGDSALYLCTSSLGYTEAFFGQGTRLTVV.

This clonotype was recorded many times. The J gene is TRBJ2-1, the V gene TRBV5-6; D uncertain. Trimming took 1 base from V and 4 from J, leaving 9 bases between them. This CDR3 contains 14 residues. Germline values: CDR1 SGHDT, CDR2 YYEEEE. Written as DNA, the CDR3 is TGTGCCAGCAGCTTGTCCCTGTTATACAATGAGCAGTTCTTC. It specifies CASSLSLLYNEQFF.

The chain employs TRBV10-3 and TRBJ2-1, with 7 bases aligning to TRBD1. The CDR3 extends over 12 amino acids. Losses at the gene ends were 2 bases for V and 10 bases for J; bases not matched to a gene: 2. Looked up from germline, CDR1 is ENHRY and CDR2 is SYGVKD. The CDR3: CAISEGQAEQFF. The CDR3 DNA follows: TGTGCCATCAGTGAGGGACAGGCCGAGCAGTTCTTC.

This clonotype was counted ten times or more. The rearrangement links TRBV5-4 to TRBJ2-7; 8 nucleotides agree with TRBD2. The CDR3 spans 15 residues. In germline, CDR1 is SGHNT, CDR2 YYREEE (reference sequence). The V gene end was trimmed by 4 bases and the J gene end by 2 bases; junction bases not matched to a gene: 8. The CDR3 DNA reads TGTGCCAGCAGCCGGACGGGACTAGAGGCCTACGAGCAGTACTTC. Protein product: CASSRTGLEAYEQYF.

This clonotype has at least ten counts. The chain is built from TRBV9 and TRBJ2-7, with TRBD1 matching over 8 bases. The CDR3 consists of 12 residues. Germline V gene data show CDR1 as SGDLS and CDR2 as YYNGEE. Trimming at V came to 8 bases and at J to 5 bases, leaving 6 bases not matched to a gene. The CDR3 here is CARWTGYHEQYF. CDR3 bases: TGTGCCAGGTGGACAGGGTACCACGAGCAGTACTTC.

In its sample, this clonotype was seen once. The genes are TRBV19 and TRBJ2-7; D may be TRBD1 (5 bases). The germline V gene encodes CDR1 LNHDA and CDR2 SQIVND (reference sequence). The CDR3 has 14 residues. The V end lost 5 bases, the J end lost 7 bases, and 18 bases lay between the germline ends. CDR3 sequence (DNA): TGTGCCAGTAGTGTCGACAGTCCCTGGAAGGAGCAGTACTTC. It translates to CASSVDSPWKEQYF.

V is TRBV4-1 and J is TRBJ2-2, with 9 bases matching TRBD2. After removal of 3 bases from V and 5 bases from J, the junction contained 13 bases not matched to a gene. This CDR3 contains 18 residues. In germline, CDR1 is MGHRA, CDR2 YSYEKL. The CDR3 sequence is CASSHRVGAGGQTGELFF. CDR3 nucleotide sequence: TGCGCCAGCAGCCACAGGGTGGGAGCGGGAGGACAAACCGGGGAGCTGTTTTTT.

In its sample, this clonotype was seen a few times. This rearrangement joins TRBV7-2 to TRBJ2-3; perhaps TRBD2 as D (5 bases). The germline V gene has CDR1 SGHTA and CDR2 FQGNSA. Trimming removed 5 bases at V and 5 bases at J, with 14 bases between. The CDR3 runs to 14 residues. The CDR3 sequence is CASSTFRERDTQYF. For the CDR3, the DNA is TGTGCCAGCAGCACGTTCCGGGAAAGAGATACGCAGTATTTT.

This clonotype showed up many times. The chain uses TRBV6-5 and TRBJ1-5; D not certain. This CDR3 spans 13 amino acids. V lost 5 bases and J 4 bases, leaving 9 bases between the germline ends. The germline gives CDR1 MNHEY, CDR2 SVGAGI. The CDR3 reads CASSTTRNQPQHF. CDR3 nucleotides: TGTGCCAGCAGTACTACGAGAAATCAGCCCCAGCATTTT.

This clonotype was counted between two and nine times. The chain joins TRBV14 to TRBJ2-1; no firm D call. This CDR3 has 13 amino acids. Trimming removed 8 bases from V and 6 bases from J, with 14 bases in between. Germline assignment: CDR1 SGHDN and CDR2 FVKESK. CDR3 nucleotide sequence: TGTGCCAGCGCCCGAAACATGGTCAATGAGCAGTTCTTC. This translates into CASARNMVNEQFF.

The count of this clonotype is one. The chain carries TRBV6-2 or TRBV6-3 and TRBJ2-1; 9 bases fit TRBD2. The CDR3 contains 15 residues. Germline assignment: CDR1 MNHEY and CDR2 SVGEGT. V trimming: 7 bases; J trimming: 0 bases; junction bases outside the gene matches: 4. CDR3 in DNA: TGTGCCAGCACGCGGGAGGGGACCTCCTACAATGAGCAGTTCTTC. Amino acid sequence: CASTREGTSYNEQFF.

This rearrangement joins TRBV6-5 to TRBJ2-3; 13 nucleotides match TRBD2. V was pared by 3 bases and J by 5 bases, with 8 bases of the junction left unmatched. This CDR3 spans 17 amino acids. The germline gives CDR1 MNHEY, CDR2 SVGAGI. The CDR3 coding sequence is TGTGCCAGCAGTTATAAGGGACTAGCGGGGCGAGAAGATACGCAGTATTTT. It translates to CASSYKGLAGREDTQYF.